The 29 T cell receptor beta chains reported below all come from one sample, sequenced in a study of blood T cell repertoires in COVID-19. Repertoires were generated with immunoSEQ multiplex PCR, while TCRdb's copy carries only in-frame clones and drops some. The sample lists approximately 300,000 clones, roughly 91% occurring once. Sequencing used peripheral blood. The receptors come from a man between 50 and 59 years old with active or convalescent COVID-19.

The gene calls are TRBV7-2 and TRBJ1-2; D gene uncertain. The CDR3 sequence is 15 residues long. V dropped 2 bases and J dropped 6 bases, with 16 bases sitting between them. The V gene's germline CDR1 is SGHTA and CDR2 FQGNSA. CDR3 bases: TGTGCCAGCAGCTTATATACAGAAGCGGGCCATGGCTACACCTTC. It codes for CASSLYTEAGHGYTF.

The chain is built from TRBV7-9 and TRBJ2-5; weak D call: TRBD2 (7 bases). Trimming removed 5 bases at V and 1 base at J, with 17 bases between. This CDR3 has 16 amino acids. Germline V gene sequence: CDR1 SEHNR, CDR2 FQNEAQ (reference sequence). The CDR3 spells CASSHRRGGSQETQYF. In nucleotides, the CDR3 is TGTGCCAGCAGCCACAGGAGGGGGGGCTCCCAAGAGACCCAGTACTTC.

The V call is TRBV28, the J call TRBJ1-5; D gene unclear. The germline gives CDR1 MDHEN, CDR2 SYDVKM. CDR3 length equals 14 residues. V was trimmed by 3 bases and J by 4 bases, leaving 10 bases between them. The CDR3 DNA is TGTGCCAGCAGTTTCAGGAAATCAAATCAGCCCCAGCATTTT. Its protein product is CASSFRKSNQPQHF.

The V and J genes are TRBV6-5 and TRBJ1-2; a weak D match, TRBD1 (5 bases). V was pared by 6 bases and J by 5 bases, with 10 bases between. The CDR3 length is 12 residues. Germline CDR1 MNHEY, CDR2 SVGAGI. CDR3 in DNA: TGTGCCAGCAGCCACGGGGGGTATGGCTACACCTTC. It specifies CASSHGGYGYTF.

The chain couples TRBV7-2 to TRBJ1-3; D remains ambiguous. This CDR3 is built from 13 residues. Germline V lookup: CDR1 SGHTA, CDR2 FQGNSA. Trimming pared 3 bases from V and 8 bases from J, leaving 11 bases between. The CDR3 loop reads CASSLGIRDTIYF. CDR3 DNA sequence: TGTGCCAGCAGCTTGGGCATCCGTGACACCATATATTTT.

V gene TRBV6-5 combines with J gene TRBJ1-1, with D possibly matching TRBD1 (5 bases). V gave up 5 bases and J gave up 7 bases, with 17 bases separating them. CDR1 and CDR2 from the germline V gene are MNHEY and SVGAGI. This CDR3 comprises 14 residues. Written as DNA, the CDR3 is TGTGCCAGCAGTCCAACCTGGACGGGGGGTGAAGCTTTCTTT. Protein product: CASSPTWTGGEAFF.

The table lists this clone with a few counts. The genes are TRBV6-1 and TRBJ1-5, with unresolved D. Germline V gene sequence: CDR1 MNHNS, CDR2 SASEGT. Trimming shortened V by 2 bases and J by 7 bases, and 12 bases separated the two germline ends. The CDR3 extends over 14 amino acids. The CDR3 region has the DNA TGTGCCAGCAGTGAAACGTTCGGGGTCCAGCCCCAGCATTTT. It encodes CASSETFGVQPQHF.

The chain uses TRBV3-1 (or the pseudogene TRBV3-2) and TRBJ2-3; the match to TRBD1 covers 11 bases. Losses at the gene ends were 8 bases for V and 2 bases for J; bases not matched to a gene: 3. The CDR3 consists of 14 residues. Looked up from germline, CDR1 is LGHDT and CDR2 is YNNKEL (reference sequence). The CDR3 region is CASGDRGNTDTQYF. DNA for the CDR3: TGTGCCAGCGGGGACAGGGGGAACACAGATACGCAGTATTTT.

J is TRBJ1-5 and V is TRBV6-2 or TRBV6-3, with D unclear. Germline V CDR1 and CDR2: MNHEY, SVGEGT. The germline V and J ends were trimmed by 2 bases and 2 bases, with 10 bases remaining between them. The CDR3 loop spans 15 amino acids. CDR3 coding DNA: TGTGCCAGCAGTTACCGGGGAGGAGGCAATCAGCCCCAGCATTTT. Its translation: CASSYRGGGNQPQHF.

This chain connects TRBV3-1 (or the pseudogene TRBV3-2) to TRBJ2-3; 9 bases are shared with TRBD2. J gave up 2 bases and V 3 bases, and 6 bases lay outside the gene matches. The CDR3 extends over 16 amino acids. The germline V gene has CDR1 LGHDT and CDR2 YNNKEL (reference sequence). The CDR3: CASSQLLAGYTDTQYF. CDR3 coding DNA: TGTGCCAGCAGCCAGCTGCTAGCGGGATACACAGATACGCAGTATTTT.

This chain connects TRBV20-1 to TRBJ2-7, with TRBD2 matching 13 bases. The J segment lost 2 bases and the V segment lost 3 bases, leaving 4 bases of the junction unmatched. This CDR3 has 15 amino acids. Germline loops: CDR1 DFQATT, CDR2 SNEGSKA (reference sequence). CDR3: CSASGLAGATYEQYF. The CDR3 coding sequence is TGCAGTGCTAGTGGACTAGCGGGAGCAACCTACGAGCAGTACTTC.

The V call is TRBV4-3, the J call TRBJ2-5; TRBD2 matches at 12 bases. The germline gives CDR1 LGHNA, CDR2 YSLEER. The CDR3 contains 16 residues. V trimming: 3 bases; J trimming: 4 bases; junction bases outside the gene matches: 6. CDR3 DNA sequence: TGCGCCAGCAGCCAGGCTAGCGGGGGGGCCAGAGAGACCCAGTACTTC. The encoded protein is CASSQASGGARETQYF.

This chain connects TRBV2 to TRBJ2-1, with 10 bases fitting TRBD2. The CDR3 sequence is 16 residues long. Trimming at V came to 7 bases and at J to 8 bases, leaving 14 bases not matched to a gene. Germline lookup yields CDR1 SNHLY and CDR2 FYNNEI. The CDR3 bases are TGTGCCAGCACCCCGTGGGGGCTAGCGGGAGAAGATGAGCAGTTCTTC. Translating it yields CASTPWGLAGEDEQFF.

In this sample, this clone turned up a few times. The chain carries TRBV7-3 and TRBJ2-2, with D tentatively TRBD2 (6 bases). CDR3 length equals 14 residues. Germline CDR1 reads SGHTA; CDR2 reads FQGTGA. The V end was cut by 2 bases, the J end by 7 bases, with 11 bases between. CDR3 region: CASSLAGSVGELFF. In DNA form, the CDR3 reads TGTGCCAGCAGCTTAGCCGGGAGTGTCGGGGAGCTGTTTTTT.

The chain is built from TRBV7-2 and TRBJ1-6, with TRBD1 matching 7 bases. The CDR3 is 15 residues long. Losses at the gene ends were 1 base for V and 13 bases for J; bases not matched to a gene: 10. Germline values: CDR1 SGHTA, CDR2 FQGNSA. CDR3 sequence reads: CASSLGGQLELPLHF. As DNA, the CDR3 is TGTGCCAGCAGCTTAGGGGGACAGTTAGAACTTCCCCTCCACTTT. The complete variable domain, with remaining parts taken from reference TRBV7-2 and TRBJ1-6, reads GAGVSQSPSNKVTEKGKDVELRCDPISGHTALYWYRQSLGQGLEFLIYFQGNSAPDKSGLPSDRFSAERTGGSVSTLTIQRTQQEDSAVYLCASSLGGQLELPLHFGNGTRLTVT.

V gene TRBV5-1 combines with J gene TRBJ1-2; D not resolved. V gave up 0 bases and J gave up 6 bases, with 9 bases separating them. CDR1 SGHRS and CDR2 YFSETQ come from the germline V gene. The CDR3 contains 13 residues. CDR3 sequence reads: CASSLAPADGYTF. As DNA, the CDR3 is TGCGCCAGCAGCTTGGCCCCGGCGGATGGCTACACCTTC. Using reference TRBV5-1 and TRBJ1-2 for the parts outside the CDR3, the full variable domain is KAGVTQTPRYLIKTRGQQVTLSCSPISGHRSVSWYQQTPGQGLQFLFEYFSETQRNKGNFPGRFSGRQFSNSRSEMNVSTLELGDSALYLCASSLAPADGYTFGSGTRLTVV.

V and J are TRBV29-1 and TRBJ2-3; 10 bases map to TRBD1. V gave up 7 bases and J gave up 3 bases; unmatched junction bases: 10. CDR1 and CDR2 (germline): SQVTM, ANQGSEA. The CDR3 spans 15 residues. The CDR3 DNA sequence: TGCAGCGCCAGACAGGGGGCCTTGTTAACAGATACGCAGTATTTT. Residues: CSARQGALLTDTQYF.

J is TRBJ2-5 and V is TRBV5-1; D is perhaps TRBD2 (6 bases). Trimming cost V 4 bases and J 2 bases, with 15 bases left between them. This CDR3 has 15 residues. Germline assignment: CDR1 SGHRS and CDR2 YFSETQ. CDR3 DNA: TGCGCCAGCAGCGGCGCGCCGGGACTGCAAGAGACCCAGTACTTC. Encoded protein: CASSGAPGLQETQYF.

The gene calls are TRBV4-1 and TRBJ1-4; 10 bases are shared with TRBD1. Germline loops: CDR1 MGHRA, CDR2 YSYEKL. Losses at the gene ends were 4 bases for V and 6 bases for J; bases not matched to a gene: 8. The CDR3 contains 16 residues. CDR3 in amino acids: CASSPGQGVRDEKLFF. The CDR3 nucleotides read TGCGCCAGCAGCCCCGGACAGGGGGTAAGAGATGAAAAACTGTTTTTT.

The V and J genes are TRBV9 and TRBJ1-4; TRBD1 matches at 12 bases. The CDR3 loop spans 15 amino acids. With V trimmed by 5 bases and J by 7 bases, 6 bases remained unmatched. The germline CDR1 and CDR2 sequences are SGDLS and YYNGEE. The CDR3 DNA follows: TGTGCCAGCAGTACCGGGACAGGGGGCTTTGAAAAACTGTTTTTT. Translation gives CASSTGTGGFEKLFF.

The chain couples TRBV18 to TRBJ2-1; 9 bases are shared with TRBD1. Germline trimming cut 3 bases from V and 12 bases from J; bases unmatched to any gene: 12. This CDR3 region has 15 residues. Germline values: CDR1 KGHSH, CDR2 LQKENI. The CDR3 protein is CASSPRDRVSMGQFF. CDR3 coding DNA: TGTGCCAGCTCACCCCGGGACAGGGTTTCGATGGGGCAGTTCTTC.

The chain links TRBV24-1 to TRBJ1-2; 8 nucleotides line up with TRBD1. The CDR3 has 16 residues. The V and J ends lost 3 bases and 4 bases, in that order; junction bases with no gene match: 9. The germline V gene encodes CDR1 KGHDR and CDR2 SFDVKD. CDR3 sequence: CATSDGTGGISYGYTF. DNA of the CDR3: TGTGCCACCAGTGATGGAACAGGGGGTATTTCCTATGGCTACACCTTC.

There are a few counts of this clone. This rearrangement joins TRBV10-1 to TRBJ2-3; D remains unclear. Trimming took 4 bases from V and 1 from J, leaving 9 bases between them. Germline CDR1 WNHNN, CDR2 SYGVQD (reference sequence). The CDR3 runs 14 residues. CDR3 in DNA: TGCGCCAGCAGTGGGGCAAGACGCACAGATACGCAGTATTTT. Translated: CASSGARRTDTQYF.

The V gene is TRBV28, the J gene TRBJ2-7, with D tentatively TRBD2 (5 bases). Trimming pared 7 bases from V and 2 bases from J, leaving 15 bases between. The CDR3 length is 14 residues. The V gene's germline CDR1 is MDHEN and CDR2 SYDVKM. The CDR3 nucleotides read TGTGCCAGCAACACTCCGGGGAGCGCCTACGAGCAGTACTTC. Its translation: CASNTPGSAYEQYF.

This chain uses TRBV2 with TRBJ1-1; 7 bases are a match to TRBD1. Trimming at V came to 5 bases and at J to 1 base, leaving 7 bases not matched to a gene. CDR1 and CDR2 from the germline V gene are SNHLY and FYNNEI. The CDR3 runs to 15 residues. The CDR3 region is CASSRDSPGNTEAFF. CDR3 nucleotides: TGTGCCAGCAGTAGGGACAGCCCGGGGAACACTGAAGCTTTCTTT.

The V gene is TRBV7-2, the J gene TRBJ2-3, with 9 bases identical to TRBD2. CDR3 length: 17 amino acids. Germline V gene sequence: CDR1 SGHTA, CDR2 FQGNSA. Germline trimming cut 5 bases from V and 0 bases from J; bases unmatched to any gene: 9. The CDR3 DNA is TGTGCCAGCAGCCTAGGACGGCTAGCGGGGAGCACAGATACGCAGTATTTT. Its translation is CASSLGRLAGSTDTQYF.

The V call is TRBV19, the J call TRBJ1-3; TRBD1 aligns across 10 bases. The CDR3 has 15 amino acids. Germline lookup yields CDR1 LNHDA and CDR2 SQIVND (reference sequence). The V segment lost 4 bases and the J segment 1 base; nucleotides outside the gene matches: 1. Here the CDR3 DNA reads TGTGCCAGTAGTAGACAGGGGGCGTCTGGAAACACCATATATTTT. Translation: CASSRQGASGNTIYF.

This clone was detected only a few times. This chain joins TRBV30 and TRBJ1-2; TRBD1 matches 7 bases. The V segment lost 1 base and the J segment 0 bases; nucleotides outside the gene matches: 5. The germline gives CDR1 GTSNPN, CDR2 SVGIG (reference sequence). The CDR3 runs to 15 residues. DNA of the CDR3: TGTGCCTGGAGTGGACCCGGGACAGCTAACTATGGCTACACCTTC. This gives the protein CAWSGPGTANYGYTF.

This rearrangement joins TRBV13 to TRBJ2-3; D possibly corresponds to TRBD2 (5 bases). Trimming took off 5 bases at V and 0 bases at J, with 12 bases between the two ends. CDR1 and CDR2 (germline): PRHDT, FYEKMQ (reference sequence). The CDR3 length is 15 residues. In nucleotides, the CDR3 is TGTGCCAGCAGCCCTCAAGGCGGGAGCACAGATACGCAGTATTTT. Translation: CASSPQGGSTDTQYF.